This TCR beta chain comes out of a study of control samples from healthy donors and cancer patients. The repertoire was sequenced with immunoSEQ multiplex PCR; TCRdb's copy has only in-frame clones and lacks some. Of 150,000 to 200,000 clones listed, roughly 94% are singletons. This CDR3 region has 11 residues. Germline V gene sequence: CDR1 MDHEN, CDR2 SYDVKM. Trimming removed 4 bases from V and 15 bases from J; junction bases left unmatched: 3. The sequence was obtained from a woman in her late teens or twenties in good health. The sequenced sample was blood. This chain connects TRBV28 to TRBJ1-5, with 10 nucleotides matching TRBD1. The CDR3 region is CASSSGQGWHF. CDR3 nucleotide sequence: TGTGCCAGCAGTTCGGGACAGGGGTGGCATTTT.